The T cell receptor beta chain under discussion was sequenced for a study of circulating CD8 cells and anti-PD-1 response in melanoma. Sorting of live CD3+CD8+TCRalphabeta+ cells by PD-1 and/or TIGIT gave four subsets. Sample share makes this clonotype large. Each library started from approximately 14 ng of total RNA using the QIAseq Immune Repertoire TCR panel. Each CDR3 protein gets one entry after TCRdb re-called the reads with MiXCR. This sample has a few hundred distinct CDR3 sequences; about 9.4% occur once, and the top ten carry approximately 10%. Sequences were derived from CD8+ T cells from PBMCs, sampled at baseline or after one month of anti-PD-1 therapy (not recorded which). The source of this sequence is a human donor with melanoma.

The CDR3 DNA sequence: TGTGCCAGCAGCGTCCTCACCGGGGAGCTGTTTTTT. Protein product: CASSVLTGELFF. The chain has TRBV7-3 and TRBJ2-2; no definite D call. V was pared by 5 bases and J by 4 bases, with 5 bases between. Germline V gene lookup returns CDR1 SGHTA and CDR2 FQGTGA. CDR3 length: 12 amino acids.